The rows below give T cell receptor beta chains drawn from one sample of a study of blood T cell repertoires in COVID-19. Using immunoSEQ multiplex PCR, the repertoire was profiled, and TCRdb retains in-frame clones only, with some absent. The data show under 200,000 clones, approximately 79% seen once. Source material: PBMCs or T cells enriched from blood (not recorded which). These receptors all stem from a woman between 65 and 79 years old in a cohort exposed to, infected with or recovered from COVID-19 (not recorded which). Both conserved end residues are part of each CDR3. D genes are given only for firm matches. Not all rows give a size; the values are once, few, many and, for expanded clones, a class.

V gene: TRBV14
J gene: TRBJ2-7
D gene: NA
clone size: NA
CDR3 protein: CASSQQGSGEQYF
CDR3 DNA: TGTGCCAGCAGCCAGCAAGGATCGGGTGAGCAGTACTTC

V gene: TRBV7-8
J gene: TRBJ1-3
D gene: NA
clone size: NA
CDR3 protein: CASSLWRGLSGNTIYF
CDR3 DNA: TGTGCCAGCAGCTTGTGGAGAGGGCTCTCTGGAAACACCATATATTTT

V gene: TRBV10-3
J gene: TRBJ1-5
D gene: TRBD1
clone size: NA
CDR3 protein: CAIGQDQPQHF
CDR3 DNA: TGTGCCATCGGACAGGATCAGCCCCAGCATTTT

V gene: TRBV10-3
J gene: TRBJ2-1
D gene: NA
clone size: few
CDR3 protein: CAISESEGRGSNEQFF
CDR3 DNA: TGTGCCATCAGTGAGTCTGAGGGTAGGGGGTCCAATGAGCAGTTCTTC

V gene: TRBV7-9
J gene: TRBJ2-7
D gene: NA
clone size: NA
CDR3 protein: CASSLSGGLRDEQYF
CDR3 DNA: TGTGCCAGCAGCCTCTCTGGCGGGCTGCGCGACGAGCAGTACTTC

V gene: TRBV9
J gene: TRBJ2-5
D gene: TRBD2
clone size: NA
CDR3 protein: CASSLMSGGREETQYF
CDR3 DNA: TGTGCCAGCAGCCTCATGTCCGGCGGGAGGGAAGAGACCCAGTACTTC

V gene: TRBV4-1
J gene: TRBJ2-1
D gene: TRBD2
clone size: NA
CDR3 protein: CASSRGLAGYNEQFF
CDR3 DNA: TGCGCCAGCAGCCGCGGACTAGCGGGGTACAATGAGCAGTTCTTC

V gene: TRBV5-1
J gene: TRBJ2-3
D gene: NA
clone size: NA
CDR3 protein: CASSLGASLVGDTQYF
CDR3 DNA: TGCGCCAGCAGCTTGGGAGCGTCCCTAGTGGGAGATACGCAGTATTTT

V gene: TRBV11-2
J gene: TRBJ2-5
D gene: NA
clone size: NA
CDR3 protein: CASSPSREETQYF
CDR3 DNA: TGTGCCAGCAGCCCCTCGCGGGAAGAGACCCAGTACTTC

V gene: TRBV18
J gene: TRBJ1-5
D gene: NA
clone size: NA
CDR3 protein: CASSPVPGAGQPQHF
CDR3 DNA: TGTGCCAGCTCACCAGTGCCAGGGGCAGGGCAGCCCCAGCATTTT

V gene: TRBV28
J gene: TRBJ2-7
D gene: TRBD2
clone size: NA
CDR3 protein: CASSLGTSGRPEQYF
CDR3 DNA: TGTGCCAGCAGTCTGGGGACTAGCGGGAGACCCGAGCAGTACTTC

V gene: TRBV5-1
J gene: TRBJ2-5
D gene: TRBD1
clone size: NA
CDR3 protein: CASSLGGGQSQETQYF
CDR3 DNA: TGCGCCAGCAGCTTGGGAGGGGGCCAATCTCAAGAGACCCAGTACTTC

V gene: TRBV18
J gene: TRBJ1-2
D gene: TRBD1
clone size: NA
CDR3 protein: CASSPPGQGTYGYTF
CDR3 DNA: TGTGCCAGCTCACCACCGGGACAGGGGACATATGGCTACACCTTC

V gene: TRBV25-1
J gene: TRBJ1-6
D gene: NA
clone size: NA
CDR3 protein: CASSEGRGWNSPLHF
CDR3 DNA: TGTGCCAGCAGTGAAGGCCGGGGTTGGAATTCACCCCTCCACTTT

V gene: TRBV7-8
J gene: TRBJ1-1
D gene: NA
clone size: once
CDR3 protein: CASSLERLQGGTEAFF
CDR3 DNA: TGTGCCAGCAGCTTAGAGAGGTTACAGGGAGGGACTGAAGCTTTCTTT

V gene: TRBV14
J gene: TRBJ2-5
D gene: NA
clone size: NA
CDR3 protein: CASSQAPGMQETQYF
CDR3 DNA: TGTGCCAGCAGCCAAGCCCCAGGGATGCAAGAGACCCAGTACTTC

V gene: TRBV13
J gene: TRBJ2-2
D gene: TRBD2
clone size: NA
CDR3 protein: CASSPLPGTSGRLTGELFF
CDR3 DNA: TGTGCCAGCAGCCCCCTCCCCGGGACTAGCGGGAGGCTCACCGGGGAGCTGTTTTTT

V gene: TRBV7-9
J gene: TRBJ2-7
D gene: NA
clone size: few
CDR3 protein: CATGSSNYEQYF
CDR3 DNA: TGTGCCACCGGGAGTTCCAACTACGAGCAGTACTTC

V gene: TRBV4-1
J gene: TRBJ2-7
D gene: NA
clone size: NA
CDR3 protein: CASSQTDRSHYEQYF
CDR3 DNA: TGCGCCAGCAGCCAGACCGACAGGTCCCATTACGAGCAGTACTTC

V gene: TRBV28
J gene: TRBJ2-7
D gene: NA
clone size: NA
CDR3 protein: CASSLAGFPNEQYF
CDR3 DNA: TGTGCCAGCAGTTTAGCAGGGTTTCCCAACGAGCAGTACTTC

V gene: TRBV4-1
J gene: TRBJ1-6
D gene: NA
clone size: few
CDR3 protein: CASSEGRGDYNSPLHF
CDR3 DNA: TGCGCCAGCAGCGAAGGGAGGGGAGACTATAATTCACCCCTCCACTTT

V gene: TRBV7-9
J gene: TRBJ2-1
D gene: TRBD2
clone size: NA
CDR3 protein: CASSFDGTSRTQFF
CDR3 DNA: TGTGCCAGCAGCTTTGACGGGACTAGCCGAACCCAGTTCTTC

V gene: TRBV7-9
J gene: TRBJ2-1
D gene: NA
clone size: NA
CDR3 protein: CASSPAAVNEQFF
CDR3 DNA: TGTGCCAGCAGCCCCGCAGCGGTCAATGAGCAGTTCTTC

V gene: TRBV7-2
J gene: TRBJ2-2
D gene: TRBD2
clone size: NA
CDR3 protein: CASSRGLANTGELFF
CDR3 DNA: TGTGCCAGCAGCCGGGGACTAGCGAACACCGGGGAGCTGTTTTTT

V gene: TRBV4-3
J gene: TRBJ1-3
D gene: NA
clone size: NA
CDR3 protein: CASSQTQGTPTSGNTIYF
CDR3 DNA: TGCGCCAGCAGCCAAACACAGGGTACTCCAACCTCTGGAAACACCATATATTTT

V gene: TRBV5-1
J gene: TRBJ2-1
D gene: TRBD2
clone size: NA
CDR3 protein: CASSLEVAGGYNEQFF
CDR3 DNA: TGCGCCAGCAGCTTGGAGGTAGCGGGAGGTTACAATGAGCAGTTCTTC

V gene: TRBV28
J gene: TRBJ2-4
D gene: TRBD2
clone size: NA
CDR3 protein: CASRTPAGTSHGVDIQYF
CDR3 DNA: TGTGCCAGCAGAACCCCCGCCGGGACTAGCCACGGTGTGGACATTCAGTACTTC

V gene: TRBV7-2
J gene: TRBJ2-5
D gene: TRBD2
clone size: few
CDR3 protein: CASSLDSGVYGETQYF
CDR3 DNA: TGTGCCAGCAGCTTAGATAGCGGGGTCTACGGGGAGACCCAGTACTTC

V gene: TRBV10-3
J gene: TRBJ1-1
D gene: TRBD1
clone size: NA
CDR3 protein: CAISRTGGDTEAFF
CDR3 DNA: TGTGCCATCAGTCGAACAGGGGGGGACACTGAAGCTTTCTTT

V gene: TRBV4-1
J gene: TRBJ1-3
D gene: NA
clone size: NA
CDR3 protein: CASSPQVSSGNTIYF
CDR3 DNA: TGCGCCAGCAGCCCCCAGGTGAGCTCTGGAAACACCATATATTTT

V gene: TRBV3-1/TRBV3-2
J gene: TRBJ1-3
D gene: NA
clone size: NA
CDR3 protein: CASSPTASGNTIYF
CDR3 DNA: TGTGCCAGCAGCCCGACAGCCTCTGGAAACACCATATATTTT

V gene: TRBV6-5
J gene: TRBJ2-7
D gene: TRBD1
clone size: NA
CDR3 protein: CASRKDRGPGYEQYF
CDR3 DNA: TGTGCCAGCAGGAAGGACAGGGGGCCAGGGTACGAGCAGTACTTC

V gene: TRBV7-6
J gene: TRBJ2-7
D gene: NA
clone size: NA
CDR3 protein: CASSSWASYEQYF
CDR3 DNA: TGTGCCAGCAGCTCTTGGGCTTCCTACGAGCAGTACTTC

V gene: TRBV21-1
J gene: TRBJ2-7
D gene: NA
clone size: NA
CDR3 protein: CASSNRSGSSYEQYF
CDR3 DNA: TGTGCCAGCAGCAATCGTAGCGGGAGCTCCTACGAGCAGTACTTC

V gene: TRBV7-9
J gene: TRBJ1-4
D gene: NA
clone size: NA
CDR3 protein: CASSLVALNEKLFF
CDR3 DNA: TGTGCCAGCAGCTTAGTCGCACTAAATGAAAAACTGTTTTTT

V gene: TRBV28
J gene: TRBJ2-7
D gene: TRBD2
clone size: few
CDR3 protein: CASPPGLASPSSYEQYF
CDR3 DNA: TGTGCCAGCCCGCCGGGACTAGCTTCGCCGAGCTCCTACGAGCAGTACTTC

V gene: TRBV18
J gene: TRBJ1-3
D gene: NA
clone size: NA
CDR3 protein: CASSPTTESSGNTIYF
CDR3 DNA: TGTGCCAGCTCACCAACGACAGAATCCTCTGGAAACACCATATATTTT

V gene: TRBV5-1
J gene: TRBJ2-2
D gene: NA
clone size: NA
CDR3 protein: CASSSARTTGELFF
CDR3 DNA: TGCGCCAGCAGCTCCGCTAGGACTACCGGGGAGCTGTTTTTT

V gene: TRBV25-1
J gene: TRBJ1-2
D gene: TRBD1
clone size: NA
CDR3 protein: CASSGGTGTHNYGYTF
CDR3 DNA: TGTGCCAGCAGTGGAGGGACAGGAACCCATAACTATGGCTACACCTTC

V gene: TRBV4-2
J gene: TRBJ2-3
D gene: TRBD2
clone size: NA
CDR3 protein: CASSPRGPGTSGRYTDTQYF
CDR3 DNA: TGTGCCAGCAGCCCGAGGGGGCCCGGGACTAGCGGGAGGTATACAGATACGCAGTATTTT

V gene: TRBV28
J gene: TRBJ1-2
D gene: NA
clone size: NA
CDR3 protein: CASRGGVSHTF
CDR3 DNA: TGTGCCAGCAGGGGGGGGGTCTCTCACACCTTC

V gene: TRBV7-3
J gene: TRBJ2-1
D gene: NA
clone size: NA
CDR3 protein: CASSPGPSSYNEQFF
CDR3 DNA: TGTGCCAGCAGCCCTGGGCCCAGCTCCTACAATGAGCAGTTCTTC

V gene: TRBV30
J gene: TRBJ2-3
D gene: TRBD2
clone size: NA
CDR3 protein: CAWSRGSTTDTQYF
CDR3 DNA: TGTGCCTGGAGTCGCGGGAGCACAACAGATACGCAGTATTTT

V gene: TRBV10-3
J gene: TRBJ2-2
D gene: TRBD2
clone size: NA
CDR3 protein: CAVTSGGFTGELFF
CDR3 DNA: TGTGCCGTAACTAGCGGGGGTTTCACCGGGGAGCTGTTTTTT

V gene: TRBV18
J gene: TRBJ2-1
D gene: TRBD2
clone size: NA
CDR3 protein: CASSLASGGYNEQFF
CDR3 DNA: TGTGCCAGCTCACTGGCTAGCGGGGGATACAATGAGCAGTTCTTC

V gene: TRBV3-1/TRBV3-2
J gene: TRBJ1-2
D gene: NA
clone size: NA
CDR3 protein: CASSPSSRYGYTF
CDR3 DNA: TGTGCCAGCAGCCCCTCGAGCCGCTATGGCTACACCTTC

V gene: TRBV7-2
J gene: TRBJ1-6
D gene: NA
clone size: few
CDR3 protein: CASSLRQRPSYNSPLHF
CDR3 DNA: TGTGCCAGCAGCTTAAGACAGAGACCCTCCTATAATTCACCCCTCCACTTT

V gene: TRBV10-3
J gene: TRBJ1-1
D gene: TRBD1
clone size: once
CDR3 protein: CAISESGQGRSEAFF
CDR3 DNA: TGTGCCATCAGTGAGTCGGGACAGGGAAGGTCTGAAGCTTTCTTT

V gene: TRBV12-3/TRBV12-4
J gene: TRBJ2-3
D gene: NA
clone size: NA
CDR3 protein: CASSQLPLMGQYF
CDR3 DNA: TGTGCCAGCAGCCAACTACCCTTAATGGGGCAGTATTTT

V gene: TRBV18
J gene: TRBJ1-5
D gene: NA
clone size: NA
CDR3 protein: CASSPSGRVAVQPQHF
CDR3 DNA: TGTGCCAGCTCACCATCCGGCAGGGTAGCAGTTCAGCCCCAGCATTTT

V gene: TRBV18
J gene: TRBJ1-2
D gene: TRBD1
clone size: NA
CDR3 protein: CASSPDRGGYGYTF
CDR3 DNA: TGTGCCAGCTCACCGGACAGGGGTGGCTATGGCTACACCTTC

V gene: TRBV6-5
J gene: TRBJ2-1
D gene: NA
clone size: NA
CDR3 protein: CASSYGVRGEQFF
CDR3 DNA: TGTGCCAGCAGTTACGGTGTTCGGGGTGAGCAGTTCTTC

V gene: TRBV19
J gene: TRBJ1-4
D gene: NA
clone size: NA
CDR3 protein: CASSTRPFNDEKLFF
CDR3 DNA: TGTGCCAGTAGTACCAGGCCCTTTAACGATGAAAAACTGTTTTTT

V gene: TRBV27
J gene: TRBJ1-4
D gene: NA
clone size: NA
CDR3 protein: CASSLSGGGFTNEKLFF
CDR3 DNA: TGTGCCAGCAGTTTGTCGGGGGGGGGCTTCACTAATGAAAAACTGTTTTTT

V gene: TRBV15
J gene: TRBJ1-2
D gene: NA
clone size: NA
CDR3 protein: CATSRDRNYGYTF
CDR3 DNA: TGTGCCACCAGCAGAGACAGGAACTATGGCTACACCTTC

V gene: TRBV18
J gene: TRBJ1-3
D gene: NA
clone size: NA
CDR3 protein: CASSRRELGSSGNTIYF
CDR3 DNA: TGTGCCAGCTCACGGAGGGAACTAGGCAGCTCTGGAAACACCATATATTTT